This T cell receptor (beta chain) was retrieved from a study of T-cell reconstitution after alpha-beta-depleted transplantation in children. In its sample, this clonotype was seen many times. Its matching antigen is unknown. Library preparation (for TCRbeta) was performed with unique molecular identifiers. TCRdb processed the PCR reads anew with MiXCR; each CDR3 protein has one entry. This repertoire shows approximately 500,000 distinct CDR3 sequences, 10% found once; its top ten account for just over 2%. This CDR3 contains 12 residues. Trimming shortened V by 3 bases and J by 6 bases, and 9 bases separated the two germline ends. CDR1 and CDR2 (germline): SQVTM, ANQGSEA. General observations from the study: By about two months after transplant, alpha-beta T cells reportedly arose from several hundred graft clones that had expanded. From newly produced T cells came most of the T-cell counts and diversity one year after transplant.

The chain has TRBV29-1 and TRBJ1-5; TRBD1 is a possible D gene (6 bases). Source: PBMCs, taken before TCRalphabeta/CD19-depleted stem cell transplant. The TCR comes from a child aged 2-15 years with inherited bone marrow failure, due to receive a stem cell transplant. In DNA, the CDR3 is TGCAGCGTTGAGCTACAGGGTCAGCCCCAGCATTTT. This encodes CSVELQGQPQHF.